This T cell receptor (beta chain) derives from a study of cytomegalovirus exposure and HLA in healthy donors. Study conclusions and caveats: In a later analysis, DRB1 alleles had the most associated TCRs; HLA-C alleles the fewest.

The study ran its PCR with 60 Vbeta and 13 Jbeta primers. TCRdb keeps only in-frame clones here, not all; method: immunoSEQ multiplex PCR. Of approximately 92,000 clones in the sample, about two thirds were seen once. With regard to this clone: The antigen is not known.

The CDR3 is made up of 14 amino acids. Between the trimmed V and J ends, which lost 3 bases and 7 bases, there was a span of 10 bases. Germline V gene sequence: CDR1 LNHDA, CDR2 SQIVND (reference sequence). Input material: PBMCs. The chain has TRBV19 and TRBJ1-6, with D perhaps matching TRBD1 (6 bases). This sequence was found in a man aged 60 to 75 in good health and CMV-seronegative. The DNA for the CDR3 is TGTGCCAGTAGTATTGCGGACAGAAATTCACCCCTCCACTTT. Translated: CASSIADRNSPLHF.